This T cell receptor beta chain was captured in a study of blood T cell repertoires in COVID-19. Study-wide background: Sample material is recorded as cDNA or gDNA derived from T cells, B-cell-depleted T cells, or PBMCs.

Germline lookup yields CDR1 SGHVS and CDR2 FQNEAQ. The CDR3 covers 17 residues. The trim removed 4 bases at V and 0 bases at J, leaving 10 bases unmatched. Measured with immunoSEQ multiplex PCR; TCRdb has only the in-frame clones, and not every one. Of roughly 130,000 clones in the sample, about four fifths were seen once. The chain uses TRBV7-8 and TRBJ1-2; 8 bases line up with TRBD1. This clonotype was sampled from a woman aged 45 to 65 with acute or convalescent COVID-19. Material: peripheral blood. Here the CDR3 DNA reads TGTGCCAGCAGCTCGCAAGGGTCACAGGGGGCTAACTATGGCTACACCTTC. It codes for CASSSQGSQGANYGYTF.